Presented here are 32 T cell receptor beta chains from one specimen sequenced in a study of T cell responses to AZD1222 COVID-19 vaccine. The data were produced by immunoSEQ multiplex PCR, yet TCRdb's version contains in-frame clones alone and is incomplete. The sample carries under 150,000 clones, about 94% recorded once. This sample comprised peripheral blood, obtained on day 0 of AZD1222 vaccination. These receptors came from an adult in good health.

CDR3 sequence reads: CASSLERDTEAFF. The CDR3 DNA is TGTGCCAGCAGCCTGGAAAGGGACACTGAAGCTTTCTTT. The chain combines TRBV2 with TRBJ1-1; no reliable D call. This CDR3 is built from 13 residues. V lost 6 bases to trimming and J lost 3 bases, with 11 bases between them. The germline CDR1 and CDR2 sequences are SNHLY and FYNNEI.

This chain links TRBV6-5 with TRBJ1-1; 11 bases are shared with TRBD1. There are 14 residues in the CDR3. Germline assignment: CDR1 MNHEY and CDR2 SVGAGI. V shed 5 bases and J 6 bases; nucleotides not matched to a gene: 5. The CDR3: CASSRDRGRAEAFF. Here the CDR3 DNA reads TGTGCCAGCAGTCGGGACAGGGGGAGAGCTGAAGCTTTCTTT.

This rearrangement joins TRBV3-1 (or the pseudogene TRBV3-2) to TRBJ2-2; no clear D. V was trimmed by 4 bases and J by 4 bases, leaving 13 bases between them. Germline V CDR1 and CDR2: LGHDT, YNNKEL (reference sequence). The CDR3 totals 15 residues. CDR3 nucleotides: TGTGCCAGCAGCCTAACCAGATCCGGCACCGGGGAGCTGTTTTTT. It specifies CASSLTRSGTGELFF.

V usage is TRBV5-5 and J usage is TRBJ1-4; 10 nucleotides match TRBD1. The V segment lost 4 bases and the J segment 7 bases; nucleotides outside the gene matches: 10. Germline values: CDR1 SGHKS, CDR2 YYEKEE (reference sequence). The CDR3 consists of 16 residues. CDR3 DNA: TGTGCCAGCAGCGCCCCCCTCCGGGACAGGGGTGAAAAACTGTTTTTT. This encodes CASSAPLRDRGEKLFF.

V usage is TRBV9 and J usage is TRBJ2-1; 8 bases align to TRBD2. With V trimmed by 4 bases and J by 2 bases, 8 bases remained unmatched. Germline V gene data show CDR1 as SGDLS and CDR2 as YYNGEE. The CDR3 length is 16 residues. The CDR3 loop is CASSSQRGPAYNEQFF. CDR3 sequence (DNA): TGTGCCAGCAGCTCACAGCGGGGGCCTGCCTACAATGAGCAGTTCTTC.

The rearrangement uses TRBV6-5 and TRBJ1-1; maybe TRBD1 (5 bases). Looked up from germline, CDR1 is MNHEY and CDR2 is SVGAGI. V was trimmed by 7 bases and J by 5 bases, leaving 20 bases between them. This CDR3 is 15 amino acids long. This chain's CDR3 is CASITPSGGWTEAFF. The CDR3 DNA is TGTGCCAGCATCACCCCTTCCGGGGGTTGGACTGAAGCTTTCTTT.

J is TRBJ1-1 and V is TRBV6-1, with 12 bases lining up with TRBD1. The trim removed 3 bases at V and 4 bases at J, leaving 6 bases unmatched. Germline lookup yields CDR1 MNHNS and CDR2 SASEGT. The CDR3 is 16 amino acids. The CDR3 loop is CASSDPGQGASTEAFF. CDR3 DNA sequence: TGTGCCAGCAGTGACCCGGGACAGGGGGCAAGCACTGAAGCTTTCTTT.

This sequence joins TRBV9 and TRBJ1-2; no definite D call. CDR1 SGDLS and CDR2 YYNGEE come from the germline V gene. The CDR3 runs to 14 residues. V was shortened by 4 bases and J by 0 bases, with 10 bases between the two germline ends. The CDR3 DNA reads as TGTGCCAGCAGCCCGGACCCAGCTAACTATGGCTACACCTTC. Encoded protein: CASSPDPANYGYTF.

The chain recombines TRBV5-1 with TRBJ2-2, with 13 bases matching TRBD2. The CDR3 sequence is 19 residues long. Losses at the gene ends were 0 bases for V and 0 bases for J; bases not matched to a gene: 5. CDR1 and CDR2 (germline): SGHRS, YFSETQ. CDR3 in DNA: TGCGCCAGCAGCTTGGGACTAGCGGGGGGAAATCCGAACACCGGGGAGCTGTTTTTT. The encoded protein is CASSLGLAGGNPNTGELFF.

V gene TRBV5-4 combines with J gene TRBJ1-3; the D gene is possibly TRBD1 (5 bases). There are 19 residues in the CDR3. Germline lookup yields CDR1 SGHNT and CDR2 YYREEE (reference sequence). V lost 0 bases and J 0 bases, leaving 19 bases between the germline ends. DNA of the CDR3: TGTGCCAGCAGCTTGGGGACTAGCGGGACGCCATTCTCTGGAAACACCATATATTTT. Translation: CASSLGTSGTPFSGNTIYF.

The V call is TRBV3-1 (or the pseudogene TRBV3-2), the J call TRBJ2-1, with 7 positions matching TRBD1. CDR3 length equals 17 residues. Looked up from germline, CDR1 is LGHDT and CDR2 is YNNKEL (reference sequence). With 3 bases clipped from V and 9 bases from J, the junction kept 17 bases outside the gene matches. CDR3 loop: CASSQAGGIISYVEQFF. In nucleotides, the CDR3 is TGTGCCAGCAGCCAGGCAGGGGGAATTATATCCTACGTTGAGCAGTTCTTC.

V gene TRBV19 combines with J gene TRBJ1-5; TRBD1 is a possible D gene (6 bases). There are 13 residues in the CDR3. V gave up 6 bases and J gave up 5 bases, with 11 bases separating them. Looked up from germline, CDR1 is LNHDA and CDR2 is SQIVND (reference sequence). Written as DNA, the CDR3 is TGTGCCAGTAGGGACAGTTCGTATCAGCCCCAGCATTTT. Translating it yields CASRDSSYQPQHF.

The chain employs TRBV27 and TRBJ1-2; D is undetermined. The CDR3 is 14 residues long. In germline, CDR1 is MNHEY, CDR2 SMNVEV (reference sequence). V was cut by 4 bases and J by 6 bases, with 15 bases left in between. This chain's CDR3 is CASSSNPVTDGYTF. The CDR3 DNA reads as TGTGCCAGCAGTTCAAACCCGGTGACTGATGGCTACACCTTC.

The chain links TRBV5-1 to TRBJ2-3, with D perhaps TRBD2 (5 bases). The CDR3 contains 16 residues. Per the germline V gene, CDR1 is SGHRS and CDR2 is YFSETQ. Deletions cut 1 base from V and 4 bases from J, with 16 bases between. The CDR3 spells CASSLRGPTLPDTQYF. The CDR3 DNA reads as TGCGCCAGCAGCTTGAGAGGGCCAACCCTCCCAGATACGCAGTATTTT.

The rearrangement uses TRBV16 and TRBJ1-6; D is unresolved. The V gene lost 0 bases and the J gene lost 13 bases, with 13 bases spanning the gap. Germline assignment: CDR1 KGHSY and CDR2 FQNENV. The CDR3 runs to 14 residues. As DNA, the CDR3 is TGTGCCAGCAGCCAATCTCTCGGCGAGGGTCCCCTCCACTTT. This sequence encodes CASSQSLGEGPLHF.

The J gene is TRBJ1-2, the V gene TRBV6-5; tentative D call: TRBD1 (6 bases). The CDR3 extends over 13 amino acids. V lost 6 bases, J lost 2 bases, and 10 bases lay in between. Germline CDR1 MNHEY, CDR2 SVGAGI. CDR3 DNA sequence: TGTGCCAGCAGCACCGGGACAAACTATGGCTACACCTTC. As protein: CASSTGTNYGYTF.

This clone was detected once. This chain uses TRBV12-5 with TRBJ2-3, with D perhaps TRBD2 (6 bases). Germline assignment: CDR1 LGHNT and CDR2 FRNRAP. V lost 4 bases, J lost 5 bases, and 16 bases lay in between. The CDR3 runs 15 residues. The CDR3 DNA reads TGTGCTAGTGGTTCCCCCCGACTAGAGGTAGATACGCAGTATTTT. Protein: CASGSPRLEVDTQYF. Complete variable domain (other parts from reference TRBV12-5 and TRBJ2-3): DARVTQTPRHKVTEMGQEVTMRCQPILGHNTVFWYRQTMMQGLELLAYFRNRAPLDDSGMPKDRFSAEMPDATLATLKIQPSEPRDSAVYFCASGSPRLEVDTQYFGPGTRLTVL.

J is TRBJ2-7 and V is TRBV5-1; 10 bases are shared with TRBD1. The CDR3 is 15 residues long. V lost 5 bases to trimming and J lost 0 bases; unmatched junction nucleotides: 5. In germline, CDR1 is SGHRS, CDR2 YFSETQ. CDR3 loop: CASSFGQGGSYEQYF. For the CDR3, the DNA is TGCGCCAGCAGTTTTGGACAGGGGGGCTCCTACGAGCAGTACTTC.

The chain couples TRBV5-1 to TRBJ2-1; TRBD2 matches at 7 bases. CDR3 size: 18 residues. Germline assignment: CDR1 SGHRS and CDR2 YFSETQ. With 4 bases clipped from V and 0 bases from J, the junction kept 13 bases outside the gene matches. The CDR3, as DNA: TGCGCCAGCAGCCCAAACGTGAAGCGGGAACGCTCCTACAATGAGCAGTTCTTC. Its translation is CASSPNVKRERSYNEQFF.

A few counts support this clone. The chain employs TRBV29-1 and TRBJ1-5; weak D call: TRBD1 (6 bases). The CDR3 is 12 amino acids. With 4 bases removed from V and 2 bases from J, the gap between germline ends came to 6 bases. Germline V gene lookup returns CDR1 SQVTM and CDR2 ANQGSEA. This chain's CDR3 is CSVGQGNQPQHF. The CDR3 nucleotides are TGCAGCGTTGGACAGGGCAATCAGCCCCAGCATTTT.

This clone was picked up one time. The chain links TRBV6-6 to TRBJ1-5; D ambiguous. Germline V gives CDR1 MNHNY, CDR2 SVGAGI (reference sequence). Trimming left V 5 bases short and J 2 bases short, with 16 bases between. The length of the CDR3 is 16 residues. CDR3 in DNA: TGTGCCAGCAGTCCTGACGTCTCGGGAGGCAATCAGCCCCAGCATTTT. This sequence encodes CASSPDVSGGNQPQHF.

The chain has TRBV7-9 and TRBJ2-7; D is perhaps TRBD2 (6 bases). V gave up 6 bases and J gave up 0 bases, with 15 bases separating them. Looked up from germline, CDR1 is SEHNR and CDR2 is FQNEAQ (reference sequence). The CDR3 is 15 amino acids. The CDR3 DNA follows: TGTGCCAGCAGTTCCGCGGGACTCCTCTCCTACGAGCAGTACTTC. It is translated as CASSSAGLLSYEQYF.

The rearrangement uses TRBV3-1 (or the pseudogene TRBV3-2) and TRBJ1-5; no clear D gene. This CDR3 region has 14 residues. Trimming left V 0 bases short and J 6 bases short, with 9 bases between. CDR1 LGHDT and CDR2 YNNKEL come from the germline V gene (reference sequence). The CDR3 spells CASSQDGGSQPQHF. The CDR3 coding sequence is TGTGCCAGCAGCCAAGACGGAGGGTCTCAGCCCCAGCATTTT.

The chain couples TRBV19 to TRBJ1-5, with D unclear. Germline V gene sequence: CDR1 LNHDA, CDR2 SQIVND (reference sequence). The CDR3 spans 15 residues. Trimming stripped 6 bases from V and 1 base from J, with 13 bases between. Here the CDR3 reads CASRADPASNQPQHF. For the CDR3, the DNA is TGTGCCAGTAGGGCGGATCCAGCGAGCAATCAGCCCCAGCATTTT.

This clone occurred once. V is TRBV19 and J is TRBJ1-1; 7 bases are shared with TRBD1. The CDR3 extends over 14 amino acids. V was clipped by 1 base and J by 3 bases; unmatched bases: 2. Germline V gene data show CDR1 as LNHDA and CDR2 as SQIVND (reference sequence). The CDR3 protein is CASSIGQGDTEAFF. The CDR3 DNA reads TGTGCCAGTAGTATAGGACAGGGCGACACTGAAGCTTTCTTT.

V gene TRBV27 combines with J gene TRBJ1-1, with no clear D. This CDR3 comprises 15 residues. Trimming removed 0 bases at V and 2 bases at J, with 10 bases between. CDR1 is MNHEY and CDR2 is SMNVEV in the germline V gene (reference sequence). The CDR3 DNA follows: TGTGCCAGCAGTTTATCAGGGCACCAAAACACTGAAGCTTTCTTT. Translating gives CASSLSGHQNTEAFF.

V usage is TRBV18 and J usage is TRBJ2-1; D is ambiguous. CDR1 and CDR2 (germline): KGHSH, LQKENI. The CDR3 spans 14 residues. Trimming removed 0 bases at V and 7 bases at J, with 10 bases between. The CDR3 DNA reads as TGTGCCAGCTCACCACCCCTGACGAGGAATGAGCAGTTCTTC. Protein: CASSPPLTRNEQFF.

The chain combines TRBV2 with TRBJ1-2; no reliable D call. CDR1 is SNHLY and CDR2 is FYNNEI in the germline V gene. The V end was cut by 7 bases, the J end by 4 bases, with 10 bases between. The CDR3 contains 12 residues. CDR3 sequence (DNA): TGTGCCAGCAACCCGGATTCCTATGGCTACACCTTC. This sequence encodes CASNPDSYGYTF.

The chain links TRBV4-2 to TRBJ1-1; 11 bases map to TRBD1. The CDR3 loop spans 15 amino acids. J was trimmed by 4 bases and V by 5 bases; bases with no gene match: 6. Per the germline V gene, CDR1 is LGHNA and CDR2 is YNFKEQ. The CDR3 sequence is CASSLGGTGGTEAFF. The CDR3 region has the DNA TGTGCCAGCAGCTTAGGCGGGACAGGGGGCACTGAAGCTTTCTTT.

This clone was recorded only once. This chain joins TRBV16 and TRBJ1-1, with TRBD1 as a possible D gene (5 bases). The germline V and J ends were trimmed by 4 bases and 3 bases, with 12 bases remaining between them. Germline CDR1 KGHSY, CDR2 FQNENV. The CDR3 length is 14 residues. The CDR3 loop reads CASSLRAQDTEAFF. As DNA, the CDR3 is TGTGCCAGCAGCCTCAGGGCCCAGGACACTGAAGCTTTCTTT.

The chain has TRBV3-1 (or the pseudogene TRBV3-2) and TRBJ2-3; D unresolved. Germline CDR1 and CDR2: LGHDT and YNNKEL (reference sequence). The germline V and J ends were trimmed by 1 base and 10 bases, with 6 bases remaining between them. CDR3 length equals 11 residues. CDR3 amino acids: CASSQGNPQYF. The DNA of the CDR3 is TGTGCCAGCAGCCAAGGTAACCCGCAGTATTTT.

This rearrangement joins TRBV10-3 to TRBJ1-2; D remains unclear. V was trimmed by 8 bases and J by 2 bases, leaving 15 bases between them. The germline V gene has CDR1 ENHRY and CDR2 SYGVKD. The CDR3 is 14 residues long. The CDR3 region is CAIARQARNYGYTF. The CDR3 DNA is TGTGCCATCGCGCGGCAGGCCAGAAACTATGGCTACACCTTC.